Following are 27 T cell receptor beta chains from one sample sequenced in a study of blood T cells in healthy people across ages. For the second PCR, which ran for about 6 to 11 cycles, a sample-barcoded 5' primer and a J-beta primer mix were used. TCRdb passed the 5' RACE reads through MiXCR, listing each CDR3 protein once. The sample lists 800,000 or so distinct CDR3 sequences, around 62% occurring once. Sequencing was carried out using blood. All receptors derive from a man younger than 45 in good health.

CDR3 protein: CASSQDSDTQYF. CDR3 DNA: TGTGCCAGCAGCCAAGACTCAGATACGCAGTATTTT. The rearrangement uses TRBV4-2 and TRBJ2-3; D not certain. This CDR3 is 12 amino acids long. The ends were cut back, 0 bases at V and 4 bases at J, with 2 bases in the middle. CDR1 LGHNA and CDR2 YNFKEQ come from the germline V gene.

The CDR3 is CASSPGRLSEQFF. For the CDR3, the DNA is TGTGCCAGCAGCCCAGGTCGCCTGAGTGAGCAGTTCTTC. This rearrangement joins TRBV7-2 to TRBJ2-1, with D uncertain. Per germline, CDR1 SGHTA and CDR2 FQGNSA. Trimming pared 5 bases from V and 9 bases from J, leaving 14 bases between. This CDR3 has 13 residues.

The V and J genes are TRBV3-1 and TRBJ2-4, with D perhaps matching TRBD2 (5 bases). Matching the DNA end better, TRBJ2-5 makes the J call doubtful. CDR3 size: 14 residues. Germline lookup yields CDR1 LGHDT and CDR2 YNNKEL (reference sequence). This CDR3 is CASSPSGIQETQYF. The DNA of the CDR3 is TGTGCCAGCAGCCCGTCGGGAATCCAAGAGACCCAGTACTTC.

The chain joins TRBV7-6 to TRBJ2-4; D not resolved. The closer fit of TRBJ2-7 to the DNA end suggests the J call may be wrong. The CDR3 runs 16 residues. Germline V gene sequence: CDR1 SGHVS, CDR2 FNYEAQ. CDR3: CASSPEVGQADYEQYF. CDR3 nucleotide sequence: TGTGCCAGCAGCCCCGAGGTGGGCCAGGCAGATTACGAGCAGTACTTC.

To note about this clonotype: Its ends do not fully match the called genes, so a read error is possible. The V call is TRBV29-1, the J call TRBJ2-5; D remains ambiguous. The CDR3 contains 13 residues. Germline V gene data show CDR1 as SQVTM and CDR2 as ANQGSEA. The CDR3 loop reads CGVETRVWETQYF. The CDR3 coding sequence is TGCGGCGTTGAAACACGGGTATGGGAGACCCAGTACTTC.

V and J are TRBV2 and TRBJ2-3, with D perhaps matching TRBD1 (6 bases). The CDR3 extends over 12 amino acids. The V gene's germline CDR1 is SNHLY and CDR2 FYNNEI. V was clipped by 7 bases and J by 8 bases, with 13 bases between them. Written as DNA, the CDR3 is TGTGCCAGCAATTACAGGGCGGGTACGCAGTATTTT. It translates to CASNYRAGTQYF.

The rearrangement joins TRBV7-2 to TRBJ2-1; D is ambiguous. This CDR3 comprises 14 residues. Germline CDR1 reads SGHTA; CDR2 reads FQGNSA. V was pared by 9 bases and J by 4 bases, with 16 bases between. The CDR3 sequence: CASKQGSAYNEQFF. The CDR3 DNA reads as TGTGCCAGTAAACAAGGATCGGCTTACAATGAGCAGTTCTTC.

This clonotype came up a few times. This chain connects TRBV28 to TRBJ2-7; perhaps D is TRBD1 or TRBD2 (5 bases each). The CDR3 totals 17 residues. The germline gives CDR1 MDHEN, CDR2 SYDVKM. Deletions cut 4 bases from V and 2 bases from J, with 21 bases between. The CDR3 region is CASSYLGRSRGAYEQYF. CDR3 bases: TGTGCCAGCAGTTACCTTGGACGCTCTAGAGGGGCCTACGAGCAGTACTTC.

The CDR3 DNA reads TGTGCCAGCCGACCGCCCTCAGGGTCCACCGGGGAGCTGTTTTTT. This codes for CASRPPSGSTGELFF. The chain has TRBV12-3 or TRBV12-4 and TRBJ2-2; a possible D gene is TRBD1 (5 bases). The V end lost 8 bases, the J end lost 4 bases, and 17 bases lay between the germline ends. CDR3 length: 15 residues.

The chain recombines TRBV9 with TRBJ1-1; 7 bases are a match to TRBD1. The length of the CDR3 is 13 residues. The germline V gene encodes CDR1 SGDLS and CDR2 YYNGEE. Germline trimming cut 4 bases from V and 5 bases from J; bases unmatched to any gene: 5. Here the CDR3 reads CASSRNRGTEAFF. CDR3 in DNA: TGTGCCAGCAGCCGGAACAGGGGTACTGAAGCTTTCTTT. Full variable domain (remainder filled in from reference TRBV9 and TRBJ1-1): DSGVTQTPKHLITATGQRVTLRCSPRSGDLSVYWYQQSLDQGLQFLIQYYNGEERAKGNILERFSAQQFPDLHSELNLSSLELGDSALYFCASSRNRGTEAFFGQGTRLTVV.

V gene TRBV6-5 combines with J gene TRBJ2-7, with D possibly TRBD1 on 5 matching bases. Trimming pared 2 bases from V and 4 bases from J, leaving 15 bases between. This CDR3 region has 15 residues. Looked up from germline, CDR1 is MNHEY and CDR2 is SVGAGI. DNA of the CDR3: TGTGCCAGCAGTTACGGCCAGGGATTAGAGTACGAGCAGTACTTC. Its protein product is CASSYGQGLEYEQYF.

The chain combines TRBV29-1 with TRBJ2-5; D gene unclear. The V end lost 2 bases, the J end lost 3 bases, and 13 bases lay between the germline ends. The CDR3 loop spans 14 amino acids. The germline V gene encodes CDR1 SQVTM and CDR2 ANQGSEA. The chain's CDR3 is CSVEPRRTEETQYF. The CDR3 coding sequence is TGCAGCGTTGAACCCAGAAGGACGGAAGAGACCCAGTACTTC.

The chain carries TRBV4-2 and TRBJ2-7; 7 nucleotides line up with TRBD2. Trimming cost V 0 bases and J 5 bases; bases outside gene matches: 22. The germline gives CDR1 LGHNA, CDR2 YNFKEQ. The length of the CDR3 is 20 residues. The DNA of the CDR3 is TGTGCCAGCAGCCAAGATGTGTTCGGAGGGAGGGCAGGCCAAGAAAACGAGCAGTACTTC. Protein product: CASSQDVFGGRAGQENEQYF.

The gene calls are TRBV28 and TRBJ2-3, with TRBD2 matching over 8 bases. In germline, CDR1 is MDHEN, CDR2 SYDVKM. The junction had 6 bases not matched to a gene; V was cut back by 7 bases and J by 0 bases. The CDR3 is 15 amino acids. The CDR3 region has the DNA TGTGCCAGCACCTTAGCGGGGTTTAGCACAGATACGCAGTATTTT. Its protein is CASTLAGFSTDTQYF.

The chain's CDR3 is CASINFNTGRPYEQYF. The CDR3 nucleotides read TGTGCCAGCATTAATTTTAACACCGGAAGGCCCTACGAGCAGTACTTC. The chain couples TRBV6-2 or TRBV6-3 to TRBJ2-7; D remains ambiguous. The V and J ends lost 7 bases and 2 bases respectively, with 21 bases between them. From germline, CDR1 is MNHEY and CDR2 SVGEGT. The CDR3 consists of 16 residues.

The rearrangement links TRBV25-1 to TRBJ1-1; possibly TRBD1 for D (5 bases). Germline V CDR1 and CDR2: MGHDK, SYGVNS. Trimming shortened V by 1 base and J by 5 bases, and 11 bases separated the two germline ends. The CDR3 spans 14 residues. CDR3 residues: CASSEFREGTEAFF. The CDR3 DNA follows: TGTGCCAGCAGTGAATTCAGGGAGGGAACTGAAGCTTTCTTT.

The rearrangement links TRBV6-6 to TRBJ2-7, with 12 bases lining up with TRBD2. This CDR3 spans 16 amino acids. Unmatched junction bases numbered 4, after V lost 4 bases and J lost 0 bases. Germline V CDR1 and CDR2: MNHNY, SVGAGI (reference sequence). CDR3 coding DNA: TGTGCCAGCAGTTCGGGGACTAGCGGGCCCTCCTACGAGCAGTACTTC. It codes for CASSSGTSGPSYEQYF.

J is TRBJ2-7 and V is TRBV4-3, with D possibly being TRBD2 (5 bases). Germline CDR1 LGHNA, CDR2 YSLEER. The V end lost 0 bases, the J end lost 7 bases, and 16 bases lay between the germline ends. The CDR3 is 15 amino acids. This CDR3 reads CASSQDGRDVAEQYF. The CDR3 nucleotides read TGCGCCAGCAGCCAAGACGGCCGGGATGTGGCTGAGCAGTACTTC.

V and J are TRBV6-2 or TRBV6-3 and TRBJ1-1; D not resolved. CDR1 and CDR2 (germline): MNHEY, SVGEGT. Deletions cut 4 bases from V and 4 bases from J, with 13 bases between. This CDR3 is 14 amino acids long. CDR3 sequence reads: CASSSRSFGTEAFF. For the CDR3, the DNA is TGTGCCAGCAGTTCCCGCTCCTTTGGCACTGAAGCTTTCTTT.

The rearrangement uses TRBV7-6 and TRBJ2-2; D gene uncertain. This CDR3 region has 14 residues. Trimming removed 2 bases from V and 1 base from J, with 5 bases in between. Germline CDR1 is SGHVS and CDR2 is FNYEAQ. CDR3 amino acids: CASSLSVNTGELFF. CDR3 in DNA: TGTGCCAGCAGCTTAAGCGTGAACACCGGGGAGCTGTTTTTT. The whole variable domain, remainder taken from reference TRBV7-6 and TRBJ2-2, is GAGVSQSPRYKVTKRGQDVALRCDPISGHVSLYWYRQALGQGPEFLTYFNYEAQQDKSGLPNDRFSAERPEGSISTLTIQRTEQRDSAMYRCASSLSVNTGELFFGEGSRLTVL.

Only a few counts were recorded for this clonotype. This sequence joins TRBV4-2 and TRBJ2-1, with D maybe TRBD2 (6 bases). Looked up from germline, CDR1 is LGHNA and CDR2 is YNFKEQ. The length of the CDR3 is 16 residues. V lost 3 bases and J lost 5, with 17 bases in between. DNA of the CDR3: TGTGCCAGCAGCCATGAGGAGGGGACGCTTCACAATGAGCAGTTCTTC. This encodes CASSHEEGTLHNEQFF.

In its sample, this clonotype was seen a few times. The chain joins TRBV12-3 or TRBV12-4 to TRBJ2-5; 13 bases match TRBD2. V dropped 5 bases and J dropped 3; count of bases not matched to a gene: 6. The CDR3 sequence is 16 residues long. The CDR3 is CASSPPGTSGKETQYF. CDR3 sequence (DNA): TGTGCCAGCAGTCCCCCCGGGACTAGCGGGAAAGAGACCCAGTACTTC.

This sequence joins TRBV19 and TRBJ2-2; tentative D call: TRBD2 (7 bases). Between the trimmed V and J ends, which lost 10 bases and 1 base, there was a span of 19 bases. The CDR3 spans 16 residues. Germline lookup yields CDR1 LNHDA and CDR2 SQIVND (reference sequence). The CDR3 sequence is CATRGGVNKNTGELFF. As DNA, the CDR3 is TGTGCCACTAGAGGGGGGGTGAACAAGAACACCGGGGAGCTGTTTTTT.

This clonotype was counted ten times or more. J is TRBJ2-1 and V is TRBV20-1; a weak D match, TRBD1 (6 bases). Germline loops: CDR1 DFQATT, CDR2 SNEGSKA (reference sequence). V gave up 5 bases and J gave up 11 bases, with 13 bases separating them. This CDR3 comprises 11 residues. CDR3 amino acids: CSALTGDQQFF. CDR3 in DNA: TGCAGTGCTCTGACAGGAGATCAGCAGTTCTTC.

The chain recombines TRBV7-9 with TRBJ2-5; D possibly corresponds to TRBD2 (6 bases). Germline assignment: CDR1 SEHNR and CDR2 FQNEAQ (reference sequence). The CDR3 totals 14 residues. The V end lost 4 bases, the J end lost 11 bases, and 20 bases lay between the germline ends. CDR3 sequence reads: CASSSWDLNNEQYF. The DNA of the CDR3 is TGTGCCAGCAGCTCCTGGGACTTAAACAATGAGCAGTACTTC.

Remarks on this clonotype: A single base separates this from a much larger clone, so it may be a read error. The V and J genes are TRBV6-6 and TRBJ2-4; 7 nucleotides align to TRBD1. The J call may be faulty, since TRBJ2-7 better matches the DNA end. CDR3 size: 14 residues. Germline CDR1 reads MNHNY; CDR2 reads SVGAGI (reference sequence). CDR3 protein: CASSQTGKIYEQYF. As DNA, the CDR3 is TGTGCCAGCAGCCAGACAGGGAAAATCTACGAGCAGTACTTC.

This clonotype was seen more than once but under ten times. A much larger clone lies one base from this, so it may be a read error. The CDR3 loop reads CASSRHRVYEQYF. The CDR3 DNA sequence: TGTGCCAGCAGCCGGCACAGGGTATACGAGCAGTACTTC. The chain is built from TRBV7-2 and TRBJ2-5; TRBD1 might be the D (6 bases). The J call may be wrong; the DNA end is better matched by TRBJ2-7. The CDR3 runs to 13 residues. Germline lookup yields CDR1 SGHTA and CDR2 FQGNSA.